The 2 T cell receptor beta chains given below trace back to one sample, sequenced in a study of response to subunit inactivated influenza vaccine. TCRdb recomputed calls from the RT-PCR reads with MiXCR, one row per CDR3 protein. The table lists over 800,000 distinct CDR3 sequences, 21% of them singletons. The sample consisted of PBMCs from blood, taken 5 days after vaccination. The receptors derive from a man between 50 and 59 years old who received an inactivated influenza vaccine.

This clonotype has only a few counts. The genes are TRBV7-8 and TRBJ2-5; TRBD2 matches 12 bases. Germline loops: CDR1 SGHVS, CDR2 FQNEAQ. The CDR3 sequence is 14 residues long. As DNA, the CDR3 is TGTGCAGCGACTAGCGGGAGATTACAAGAGACCCAGTACTTC. This encodes CAATSGRLQETQYF.

This clonotype turned up a few times. This chain connects TRBV10-3 to TRBJ2-7, with D possibly being TRBD1 (6 bases). Deletions cut 10 bases from V and 0 bases from J, with 10 bases between. Germline loops: CDR1 ENHRY, CDR2 SYGVKD. The CDR3 is 12 residues long. This CDR3 reads CATRTDSYEQYF. CDR3 DNA: TGTGCCACCCGGACAGACTCCTACGAGCAGTACTTC.